The 21 T cell receptor beta chains in this list originate from one sample, sequenced in a study of blood T cell repertoires in COVID-19. This table comes from immunoSEQ multiplex PCR, and its TCRdb copy is limited to in-frame clones, with some not included. The data show about 59,000 clones, over 75% seen once. Sample: peripheral blood. The receptor source for this set is a man of 80 years or more with acute or convalescent COVID-19.

The chain links TRBV6-5 to TRBJ1-6, with TRBD1 as a possible D gene (5 bases). Germline values: CDR1 MNHEY, CDR2 SVGAGI. The CDR3 is 14 amino acids. Between the trimmed V and J ends, which lost 3 bases and 14 bases, there was a span of 17 bases. CDR3 DNA sequence: TGTGCCAGCAGTTATGGCAAAGGGGCTGGGGCCCTCCACTTT. Translation: CASSYGKGAGALHF.

The J gene is TRBJ2-1, the V gene TRBV7-9; the match to TRBD1 covers 9 bases. The germline CDR1 and CDR2 sequences are SEHNR and FQNEAQ (reference sequence). This CDR3 region has 15 residues. V was pared by 5 bases and J by 8 bases, with 10 bases of the junction left unmatched. The CDR3 is CASSPRDRVNDEQFF. DNA of the CDR3: TGTGCCAGCAGCCCTCGGGACAGGGTCAACGATGAGCAGTTCTTC.

The genes are TRBV24-1 and TRBJ1-2; D is possibly TRBD1 (5 bases). Trimming stripped 9 bases from V and 5 bases from J, with 18 bases between. The CDR3 is 14 amino acids. Germline CDR1 KGHDR, CDR2 SFDVKD. In DNA, the CDR3 is TGTGCCACCCTGGGGGGGTGGGCAGGTTATGGCTACACCTTC. Translated: CATLGGWAGYGYTF.

The V and J genes are TRBV27 and TRBJ1-1; 8 bases align to TRBD1. The germline V gene has CDR1 MNHEY and CDR2 SMNVEV (reference sequence). Trimming cost V 5 bases and J 4 bases; bases outside gene matches: 9. The CDR3 sequence is 15 residues long. CDR3 amino acids: CASSLQGAPTTEAFF. The CDR3 coding sequence is TGTGCCAGCAGTCTGCAGGGGGCGCCTACCACTGAAGCTTTCTTT.

J is TRBJ2-1 and V is TRBV2; possible D gene TRBD2, 5 bases. V was pared by 7 bases and J by 9 bases, with 19 bases between. There are 14 residues in the CDR3. Germline V gene sequence: CDR1 SNHLY, CDR2 FYNNEI. CDR3 in DNA: TGTGCCAGCAATCTGGCGGGTGCCTCGGCTGAGCAGTTCTTC. This gives the protein CASNLAGASAEQFF.

This chain connects TRBV19 to TRBJ2-3, with TRBD2 matching 11 bases. The CDR3 spans 20 residues. Germline CDR1 LNHDA, CDR2 SQIVND (reference sequence). V was clipped by 4 bases and J by 0 bases; unmatched bases: 15. CDR3 bases: TGTGCCAGTAGTAGGGGTTCTACTAGCGGGGGCTTCCTTAGCACAGATACGCAGTATTTT. It yields the protein CASSRGSTSGGFLSTDTQYF.

This chain connects TRBV6-6 to TRBJ1-3; the D is unclear. V was shortened by 11 bases and J by 0 bases, with 11 bases between the two germline ends. Germline values: CDR1 MNHNY, CDR2 SVGAGI (reference sequence). The CDR3 length is 13 residues. CDR3 bases: TGTGCCGGGTCAGCGACCTCTGGAAACACCATATATTTT. Residues: CAGSATSGNTIYF.

The chain joins TRBV20-1 to TRBJ2-7; 9 bases are a match to TRBD2. CDR1 DFQATT and CDR2 SNEGSKA come from the germline V gene (reference sequence). The junction had 6 bases not matched to a gene; V was cut back by 3 bases and J by 3 bases. This CDR3 contains 14 residues. CDR3 in DNA: TGCAGTGCTAGTCTCGCTAGCGGGGTCTACGAGCAGTACTTC. It is translated as CSASLASGVYEQYF.

V gene TRBV21-1 combines with J gene TRBJ1-6. TRBV21-1 is marked as a pseudogene. This CDR3 has 16 amino acids. CDR3 nucleotides: TGTGCCAGCAGCAAAACGCATCCCGGGGATTTTTCACCCCTCCACTTT. Its protein is CASSKTHPGDFSPLHF.

J is TRBJ1-1 and V is TRBV6-5; possible D gene TRBD1, 5 bases. Germline lookup yields CDR1 MNHEY and CDR2 SVGAGI. V gave up 0 bases and J gave up 7 bases, with 15 bases separating them. There are 15 residues in the CDR3. CDR3 nucleotide sequence: TGTGCCAGCAGTTACTCCTTTACGGGACTCGGTGAAGCTTTCTTT. Amino acids: CASSYSFTGLGEAFF.

This chain uses TRBV19 with TRBJ1-5, with TRBD1 matching 9 bases. The V segment lost 8 bases and the J segment 2 bases; nucleotides outside the gene matches: 7. Germline V gene data show CDR1 as LNHDA and CDR2 as SQIVND (reference sequence). The CDR3 is 15 amino acids. In DNA form, the CDR3 reads TGTGCCAGTGGGGGACAGGGATTGGGCAATCAGCCCCAGCATTTT. This translates into CASGGQGLGNQPQHF.

V and J are TRBV4-1 and TRBJ1-2; D is perhaps TRBD1 (5 bases). Germline CDR1 reads MGHRA; CDR2 reads YSYEKL. The CDR3 extends over 16 amino acids. The ends were cut back, 3 bases at V and 8 bases at J, with 22 bases in the middle. The CDR3 DNA sequence: TGCGCCAGCAGCCAGCACCCCTCCGGGACTCTGGACGGCTACACCTTC. Protein sequence: CASSQHPSGTLDGYTF.

This clone appeared a single time. The rearrangement uses TRBV5-1 and TRBJ2-3, with TRBD2 identical over 8 bases. Germline V gives CDR1 SGHRS, CDR2 YFSETQ. CDR3 size: 14 residues. Germline trimming cut 0 bases from V and 6 bases from J; bases unmatched to any gene: 3. The CDR3 nucleotides are TGCGCCAGCAGCTTGGGGACTAGCTTCGATACGCAGTATTTT. Protein sequence: CASSLGTSFDTQYF.

V usage is TRBV7-9 and J usage is TRBJ2-5; D remains unclear. V was trimmed by 3 bases and J by 0 bases, leaving 14 bases between them. The CDR3 loop spans 16 amino acids. The germline V gene has CDR1 SEHNR and CDR2 FQNEAQ (reference sequence). CDR3 region: CASSFFALGNQETQYF. The CDR3 bases are TGTGCCAGCAGCTTTTTTGCGCTAGGAAACCAAGAGACCCAGTACTTC. The entire variable domain, with the rest obtained from reference TRBV7-9 and TRBJ2-5, is as follows: DTGVSQNPRHKITKRGQNVTFRCDPISEHNRLYWYRQTLGQGPEFLTYFQNEAQLEKSRLLSDRFSAERPKGSFSTLEIQRTEQGDSAMYLCASSFFALGNQETQYFGPGTRLLVL.

The V gene is TRBV6-2 or TRBV6-3, the J gene TRBJ2-3, with 8 bases aligning to TRBD1. The CDR3 is 16 amino acids. After removal of 2 bases from V and 5 bases from J, the junction contained 9 bases not matched to a gene. CDR1 MNHEY and CDR2 SVGEGT come from the germline V gene. In DNA form, the CDR3 reads TGTGCCAGCAGTTACCGGGTCGACAGGGGTGGAGATACGCAGTATTTT. Encoded protein: CASSYRVDRGGDTQYF.

The chain employs TRBV25-1 and TRBJ1-1, with D uncertain. There are 13 residues in the CDR3. Germline V CDR1 and CDR2: MGHDK, SYGVNS. V lost 4 bases and J lost 1, with 7 bases in between. CDR3 amino acids: CASSVKRNTEAFF. The CDR3 coding sequence is TGTGCCAGCAGTGTAAAGAGGAACACTGAAGCTTTCTTT. Drawing the rest from reference TRBV25-1 and TRBJ1-1, the complete variable domain is EADIYQTPRYLVIGTGKKITLECSQTMGHDKMYWYQQDPGMELHLIHYSYGVNSTEKGDLSSESTVSRIRTEHFPLTLESARPSHTSQYLCASSVKRNTEAFFGQGTRLTVV.

The rearrangement joins TRBV5-1 to TRBJ1-6; perhaps TRBD1 as D (6 bases). V shed 7 bases and J shed 5 bases, with 22 bases lying between them. Germline values: CDR1 SGHRS, CDR2 YFSETQ. The CDR3 covers 17 residues. The CDR3 protein is CASARLGAGANNSPLHF. The CDR3 DNA sequence: TGCGCCAGCGCCCGACTAGGGGCGGGGGCAAATAATTCACCCCTCCACTTT.

A few counts support this clone. The chain couples TRBV10-3 to TRBJ1-1; no clear D. V lost 10 bases, J lost 4 bases, and 10 bases lay in between. This CDR3 is 11 amino acids long. Germline CDR1 reads ENHRY; CDR2 reads SYGVKD. DNA of the CDR3: TGTGCCACCCTGGCAGGCACTGAAGCTTTCTTT. It translates to CATLAGTEAFF.

In DNA, the CDR3 is TGCGCCAGCAGGGGCCAACCAGGAGAGACCCAGTACTTC. Encoded protein: CASRGQPGETQYF. V is TRBV10-2 and J is TRBJ2-5; D not certain. Germline CDR1 reads WSHSY; CDR2 reads SAAADI. The CDR3 loop spans 13 amino acids. The V end was cut by 6 bases, the J end by 4 bases, with 12 bases between.

V usage is TRBV27 and J usage is TRBJ2-1, with D hard to call. The CDR3 has 15 residues. V was pared by 5 bases and J by 6 bases, with 17 bases between. From germline, CDR1 is MNHEY and CDR2 SMNVEV (reference sequence). CDR3 protein: CASSRGPPESNEQFF. Here the CDR3 DNA reads TGTGCCAGCAGTCGTGGGCCCCCCGAGAGCAATGAGCAGTTCTTC.

The chain couples TRBV9 to TRBJ2-2, with 7 bases that match TRBD1. V lost 4 bases to trimming and J lost 1 base; unmatched junction nucleotides: 4. Germline CDR1 and CDR2: SGDLS and YYNGEE. This CDR3 is 15 amino acids long. CDR3 region: CASSLNRGNTGELFF. CDR3 nucleotide sequence: TGTGCCAGCAGCTTAAACAGGGGGAACACCGGGGAGCTGTTTTTT.